These 17 T cell receptor beta chains came from one sample sequenced in a study of beta chain features in type 1 diabetes. Since all of the isolated RNA was reverse transcribed, expressed TCRB transcripts were what got sequenced. Produced via immunoSEQ multiplex PCR; TCRdb's table is partial and in-frame only. The data show about 370,000 clones, more than 12% seen once. Sequenced input: naive CD4+ T cells from blood. Every receptor here comes from a woman younger than 35 in good health.

This sequence joins TRBV6-5 and TRBJ1-1; TRBD1 is a possible D gene (6 bases). V was shortened by 2 bases and J by 0 bases, with 10 bases between the two germline ends. The CDR3 has 15 amino acids. Per the germline V gene, CDR1 is MNHEY and CDR2 is SVGAGI. CDR3 DNA: TGTGCCAGCAGTTACAGAGCAGGGGTGAACACTGAAGCTTTCTTT. Translation: CASSYRAGVNTEAFF.

This chain links TRBV20-1 with TRBJ2-1; D remains unclear. Germline-derived CDR1 and CDR2 are DFQATT and SNEGSKA (reference sequence). This CDR3 comprises 10 residues. Trimming removed 5 bases at V and 7 bases at J, with 6 bases between. CDR3 amino acids: CSAQTNEQFF. The CDR3 DNA reads as TGCAGTGCTCAAACTAATGAGCAGTTCTTC.

This clone was counted only a few times. The gene calls are TRBV7-2 and TRBJ2-4, with 9 nucleotides matching TRBD2. The V segment lost 5 bases and the J segment 8 bases; nucleotides outside the gene matches: 4. In germline, CDR1 is SGHTA, CDR2 FQGNSA. This CDR3 region has 13 residues. The CDR3 sequence is CASSGERGDIQYF. Written as DNA, the CDR3 is TGTGCCAGCAGCGGGGAGCGGGGGGACATTCAGTACTTC.

The J gene is TRBJ1-4, the V gene TRBV5-1; D ambiguous. The V and J ends lost 1 base and 4 bases respectively, with 11 bases between them. The CDR3 runs to 15 residues. Germline V gives CDR1 SGHRS, CDR2 YFSETQ. The CDR3 DNA sequence: TGCGCCAGCAGCTTGAATCGACGCGGTAATGAAAAACTGTTTTTT. Amino acids: CASSLNRRGNEKLFF.

This clone has only a few counts. The chain is built from TRBV7-2 and TRBJ2-4; TRBD2 aligns across 7 bases. CDR3 length: 15 residues. The ends lost 3 bases at V and 1 base at J; junction bases unmatched: 3. Germline CDR1 SGHTA, CDR2 FQGNSA. The chain's CDR3 is CASSFAGVAKNIQYF. The CDR3 coding sequence is TGTGCCAGCAGCTTTGCGGGAGTGGCCAAAAACATTCAGTACTTC.

This clone was detected only a few times. The rearrangement joins TRBV5-1 to TRBJ2-5; 10 bases fit TRBD2. V shed 0 bases and J 5 bases; nucleotides not matched to a gene: 13. CDR1 is SGHRS and CDR2 is YFSETQ in the germline V gene. The CDR3 consists of 18 residues. CDR3 nucleotides: TGCGCCAGCAGCTTGGATCCTATGGGACTAGCGACTTACGAGACCCAGTACTTC. This gives the protein CASSLDPMGLATYETQYF.

The sample holds a few counts of this clone. The chain combines TRBV2 with TRBJ2-7; TRBD2 agrees at 10 bases. Per germline, CDR1 SNHLY and CDR2 FYNNEI. The CDR3 is 16 residues long. J lost 3 bases, V lost 8 bases, and 13 bases had no gene match. For the CDR3, the DNA is TGTGCCAGCTTAGAAGATACTAGCGGGGCCTTCTACGAGCAGTACTTC. It is translated as CASLEDTSGAFYEQYF.

V gene TRBV10-3 combines with J gene TRBJ2-1; 13 positions agree with TRBD2. CDR1 is ENHRY, CDR2 SYGVKD, per germline. The CDR3 runs to 14 residues. The junction had 2 bases not matched to a gene; V was cut back by 7 bases and J by 5 bases. The CDR3 region has the DNA TGTGCCATCAAAGGACTAGCGGGAGACAATGAGCAGTTCTTC. This encodes CAIKGLAGDNEQFF.

The CDR3, as DNA: TGTGCCAGCACTTGGAGCGGGTCCCACGGGGAGACCCAGTACTTC. Translated: CASTWSGSHGETQYF. The chain carries TRBV6-1 and TRBJ2-5; TRBD2 might be the D (6 bases). The CDR3 totals 15 residues. Germline CDR1 reads MNHNS; CDR2 reads SASEGT. With 7 bases removed from V and 5 bases from J, the gap between germline ends came to 20 bases.

The rearrangement uses TRBV29-1 and TRBJ1-2; D is undetermined. The CDR3 sequence is 12 residues long. Germline loops: CDR1 SQVTM, CDR2 ANQGSEA. Trimming cost V 4 bases and J 4 bases, with 10 bases left between them. The CDR3 region has the DNA TGCAGCGTTGCAGGACTTTCCTATGGCTACACCTTC. Protein: CSVAGLSYGYTF.

This chain joins TRBV30 and TRBJ2-7; 12 bases align to TRBD1. The V and J ends lost 1 base and 5 bases, in that order; junction bases with no gene match: 6. Germline loops: CDR1 GTSNPN, CDR2 SVGIG (reference sequence). This CDR3 contains 15 residues. This CDR3 reads CAWSEGTGGLNEQYF. CDR3 nucleotide sequence: TGTGCCTGGAGTGAAGGGACAGGGGGCCTGAACGAGCAGTACTTC.

There are a few counts of this clone. V is TRBV6-6 and J is TRBJ1-2, with TRBD1 matching over 7 bases. The J segment lost 2 bases and the V segment lost 0 bases, leaving 3 bases of the junction unmatched. The CDR3 consists of 15 residues. Germline V gives CDR1 MNHNY, CDR2 SVGAGI (reference sequence). The CDR3 DNA sequence: TGTGCCAGCAGTTACTCGTCAGGGGGGAACTATGGCTACACCTTC. It codes for CASSYSSGGNYGYTF.

In this sample, this clone turned up a few times. This chain joins TRBV7-2 and TRBJ2-1, with no clear D. V was shortened by 5 bases and J by 4 bases, with 9 bases between the two germline ends. This CDR3 has 13 residues. CDR1 is SGHTA, CDR2 FQGNSA, per germline. Here the CDR3 reads CASSLRIYNEQFF. The CDR3 DNA is TGTGCCAGCAGCCTGAGGATTTACAATGAGCAGTTCTTC.

This rearrangement joins TRBV20-1 to TRBJ1-1; unclear D gene. Germline CDR1 is DFQATT and CDR2 is SNEGSKA (reference sequence). The V end lost 1 base, the J end lost 9 bases, and 9 bases lay between the germline ends. CDR3 size: 11 residues. CDR3 protein: CSARVQLKAFF. CDR3 sequence (DNA): TGCAGTGCTAGAGTTCAGTTGAAAGCTTTCTTT.

This clone was detected a few times. V gene TRBV5-1 combines with J gene TRBJ2-7, with D perhaps matching TRBD1 (6 bases). Germline V lookup: CDR1 SGHRS, CDR2 YFSETQ. The CDR3 totals 14 residues. V gave up 2 bases and J gave up 3 bases, with 12 bases separating them. CDR3 sequence: CASSLTGTNYEQYF. The CDR3 bases are TGCGCCAGCAGCTTAACCGGGACAAACTACGAGCAGTACTTC.

This clone turned up a few times. The J gene is TRBJ2-1, the V gene TRBV19; TRBD1 matches at 9 bases. Trimming took 6 bases from V and 8 from J; bases not matched to a gene: 8. This CDR3 is built from 14 residues. CDR1 is LNHDA and CDR2 is SQIVND in the germline V gene (reference sequence). CDR3 amino acids: CASRTVTGGDEQFF. The CDR3 DNA sequence: TGTGCCAGTAGGACAGTTACAGGGGGCGATGAGCAGTTCTTC.

The sample holds a few counts of this clone. The rearrangement joins TRBV7-8 to TRBJ1-2, with 8 bases lining up with TRBD1. Trimming cost V 1 base and J 2 bases; bases outside gene matches: 3. Per the germline V gene, CDR1 is SGHVS and CDR2 is FQNEAQ. This CDR3 is 15 amino acids long. This CDR3 reads CASSLGGDRNYGYTF. The CDR3 DNA follows: TGTGCCAGCAGCTTAGGCGGGGACAGGAACTATGGCTACACCTTC.